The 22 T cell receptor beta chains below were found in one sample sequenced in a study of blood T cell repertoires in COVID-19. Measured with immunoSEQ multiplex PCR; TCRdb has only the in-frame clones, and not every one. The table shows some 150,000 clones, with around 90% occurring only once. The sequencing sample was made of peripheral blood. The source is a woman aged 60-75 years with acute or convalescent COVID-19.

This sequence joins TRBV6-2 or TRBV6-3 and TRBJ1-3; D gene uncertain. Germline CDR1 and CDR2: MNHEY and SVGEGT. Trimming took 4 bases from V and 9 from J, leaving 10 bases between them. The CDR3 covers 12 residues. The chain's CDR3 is CASSSPGGTIYF. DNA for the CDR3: TGTGCCAGCAGTTCTCCCGGCGGCACCATATATTTT.

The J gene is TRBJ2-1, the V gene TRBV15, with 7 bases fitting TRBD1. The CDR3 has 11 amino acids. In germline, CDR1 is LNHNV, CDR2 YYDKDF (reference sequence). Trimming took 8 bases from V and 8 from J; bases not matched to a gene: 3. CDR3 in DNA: TGTGCCACCGCGACAGGGCATGAGCAGTTCTTC. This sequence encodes CATATGHEQFF.

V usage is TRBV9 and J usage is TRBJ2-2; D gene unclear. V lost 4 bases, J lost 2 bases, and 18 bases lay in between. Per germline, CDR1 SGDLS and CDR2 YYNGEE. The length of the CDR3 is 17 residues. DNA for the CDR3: TGTGCCAGCAGCCCATCATCGCGAGGCAAAAACACCGGGGAGCTGTTTTTT. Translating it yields CASSPSSRGKNTGELFF.

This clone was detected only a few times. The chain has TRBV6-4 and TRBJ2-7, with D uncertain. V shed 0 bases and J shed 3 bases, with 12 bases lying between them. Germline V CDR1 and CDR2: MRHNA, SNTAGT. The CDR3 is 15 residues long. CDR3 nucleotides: TGTGCCAGCAGTGACTCGCCGGTGATCTTCTACGAGCAGTACTTC. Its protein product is CASSDSPVIFYEQYF.

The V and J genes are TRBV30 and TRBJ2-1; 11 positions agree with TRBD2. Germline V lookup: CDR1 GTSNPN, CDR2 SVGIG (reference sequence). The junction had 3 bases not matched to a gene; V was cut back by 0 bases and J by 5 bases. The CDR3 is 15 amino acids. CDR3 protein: CAWSVKTSGNNEQFF. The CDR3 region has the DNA TGTGCCTGGAGTGTAAAGACTAGCGGGAACAATGAGCAGTTCTTC.

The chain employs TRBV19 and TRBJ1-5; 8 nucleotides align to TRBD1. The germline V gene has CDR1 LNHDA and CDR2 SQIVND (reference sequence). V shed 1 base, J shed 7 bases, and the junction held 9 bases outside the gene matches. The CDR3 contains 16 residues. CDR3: CASSIGPGGLGQPQHF. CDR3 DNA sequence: TGTGCCAGTAGTATAGGGCCAGGGGGCTTGGGACAGCCCCAGCATTTT.

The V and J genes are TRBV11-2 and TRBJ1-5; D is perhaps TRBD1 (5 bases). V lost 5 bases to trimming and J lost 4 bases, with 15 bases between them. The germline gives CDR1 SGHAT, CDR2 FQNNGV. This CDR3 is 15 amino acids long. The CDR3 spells CASSPGIQGNQPQHF. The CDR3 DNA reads TGTGCCAGCAGCCCAGGTATCCAGGGTAATCAGCCCCAGCATTTT.

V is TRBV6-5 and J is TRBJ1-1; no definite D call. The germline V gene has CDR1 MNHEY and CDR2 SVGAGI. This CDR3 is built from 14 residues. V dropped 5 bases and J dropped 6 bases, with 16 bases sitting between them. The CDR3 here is CASSPTRSGSEAFF. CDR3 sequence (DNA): TGTGCCAGCAGTCCGACAAGGTCCGGCTCTGAAGCTTTCTTT.

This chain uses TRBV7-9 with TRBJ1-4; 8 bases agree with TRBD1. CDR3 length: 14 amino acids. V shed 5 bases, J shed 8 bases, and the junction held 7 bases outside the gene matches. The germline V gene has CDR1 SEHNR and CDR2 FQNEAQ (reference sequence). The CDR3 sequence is CASSRTGREEKLFF. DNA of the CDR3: TGTGCCAGCAGCCGGACAGGGAGGGAAGAAAAACTGTTTTTT.

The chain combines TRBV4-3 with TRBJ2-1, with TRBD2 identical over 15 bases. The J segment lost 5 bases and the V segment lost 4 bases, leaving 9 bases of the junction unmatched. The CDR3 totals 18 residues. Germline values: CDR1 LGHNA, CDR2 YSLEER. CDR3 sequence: CASSREGLAGGKHNEQFF. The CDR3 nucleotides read TGCGCCAGCAGCCGAGAGGGACTAGCGGGGGGCAAACACAATGAGCAGTTCTTC.

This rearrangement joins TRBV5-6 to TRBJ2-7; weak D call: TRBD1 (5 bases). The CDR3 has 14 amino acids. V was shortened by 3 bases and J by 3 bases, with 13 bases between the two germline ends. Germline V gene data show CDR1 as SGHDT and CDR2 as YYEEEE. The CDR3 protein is CASSSPPTVYEQYF. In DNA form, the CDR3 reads TGTGCCAGCAGCTCACCTCCGACAGTCTACGAGCAGTACTTC.

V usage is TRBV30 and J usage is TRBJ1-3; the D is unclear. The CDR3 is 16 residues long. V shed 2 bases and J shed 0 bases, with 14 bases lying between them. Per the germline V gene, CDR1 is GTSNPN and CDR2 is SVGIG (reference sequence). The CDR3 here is CAWSSGRQVSGNTIYF. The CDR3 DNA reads TGTGCCTGGAGTAGTGGCAGGCAAGTCTCTGGAAACACCATATATTTT.

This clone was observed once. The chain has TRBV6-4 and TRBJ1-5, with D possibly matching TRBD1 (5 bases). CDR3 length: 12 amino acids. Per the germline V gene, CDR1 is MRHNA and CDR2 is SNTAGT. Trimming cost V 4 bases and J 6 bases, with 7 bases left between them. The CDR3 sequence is CASSVRVQPQHF. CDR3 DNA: TGTGCCAGCAGTGTCAGGGTTCAGCCCCAGCATTTT.

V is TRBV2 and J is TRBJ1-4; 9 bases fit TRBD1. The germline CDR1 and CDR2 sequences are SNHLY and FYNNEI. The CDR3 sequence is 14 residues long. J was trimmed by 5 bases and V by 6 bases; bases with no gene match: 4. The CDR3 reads CASRRQGGNEKLFF. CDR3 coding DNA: TGTGCCAGCAGGAGACAGGGGGGGAATGAAAAACTGTTTTTT.

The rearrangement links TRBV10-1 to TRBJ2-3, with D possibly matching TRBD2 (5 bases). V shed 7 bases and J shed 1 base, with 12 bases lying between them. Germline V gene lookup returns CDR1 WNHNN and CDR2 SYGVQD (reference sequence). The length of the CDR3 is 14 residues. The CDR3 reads CASTTAVRTDTQYF. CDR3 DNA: TGCGCCAGCACCACAGCGGTTCGCACAGATACGCAGTATTTT.

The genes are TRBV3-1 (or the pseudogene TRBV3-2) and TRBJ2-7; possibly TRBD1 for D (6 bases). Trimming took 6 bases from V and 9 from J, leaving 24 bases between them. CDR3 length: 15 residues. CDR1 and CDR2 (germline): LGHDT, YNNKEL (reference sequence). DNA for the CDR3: TGTGCCAGCAGTAAAAAGGGGGTTCTCCCGGAGGTGCAGTACTTC. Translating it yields CASSKKGVLPEVQYF.

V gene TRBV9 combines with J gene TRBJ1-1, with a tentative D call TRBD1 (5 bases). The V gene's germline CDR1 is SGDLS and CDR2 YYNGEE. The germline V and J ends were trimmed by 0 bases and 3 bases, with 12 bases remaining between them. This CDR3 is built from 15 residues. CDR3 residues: CASSVGGAGDTEAFF. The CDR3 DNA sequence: TGTGCCAGCAGCGTAGGAGGGGCGGGAGACACTGAAGCTTTCTTT.

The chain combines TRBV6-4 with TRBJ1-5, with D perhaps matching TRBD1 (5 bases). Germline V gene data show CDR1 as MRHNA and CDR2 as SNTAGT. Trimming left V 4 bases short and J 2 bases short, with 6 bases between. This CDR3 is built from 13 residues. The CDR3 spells CASSAGRNQPQHF. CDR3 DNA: TGTGCCAGCAGTGCAGGGCGCAATCAGCCCCAGCATTTT.

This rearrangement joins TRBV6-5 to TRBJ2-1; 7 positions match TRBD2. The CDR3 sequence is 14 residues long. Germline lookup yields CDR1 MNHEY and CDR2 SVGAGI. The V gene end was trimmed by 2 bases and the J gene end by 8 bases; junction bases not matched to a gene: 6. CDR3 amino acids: CASSYGRRGDEQFF. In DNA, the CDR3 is TGTGCCAGCAGTTACGGCCGCCGGGGGGATGAGCAGTTCTTC.

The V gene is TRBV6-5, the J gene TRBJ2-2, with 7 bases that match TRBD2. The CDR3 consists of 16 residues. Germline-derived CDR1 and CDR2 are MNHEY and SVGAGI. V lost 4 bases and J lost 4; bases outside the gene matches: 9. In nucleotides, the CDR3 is TGTGCCAGCAGTTCCTTCGGGGTAGCGGGCACCGGGGAGCTGTTTTTT. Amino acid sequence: CASSSFGVAGTGELFF.

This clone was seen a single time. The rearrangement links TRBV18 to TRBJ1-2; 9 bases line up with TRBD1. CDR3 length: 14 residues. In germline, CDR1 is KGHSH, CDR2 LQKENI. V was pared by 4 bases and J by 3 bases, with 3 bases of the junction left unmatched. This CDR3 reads CASSRGQGDYGYTF. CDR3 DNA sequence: TGTGCCAGCTCACGGGGACAGGGTGACTATGGCTACACCTTC.

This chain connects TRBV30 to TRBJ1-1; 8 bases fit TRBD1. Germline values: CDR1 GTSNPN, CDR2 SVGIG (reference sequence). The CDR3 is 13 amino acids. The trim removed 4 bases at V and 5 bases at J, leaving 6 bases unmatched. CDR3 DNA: TGTGCCTGGAAAGGACAGGGAAGGACTGAAGCTTTCTTT. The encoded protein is CAWKGQGRTEAFF.